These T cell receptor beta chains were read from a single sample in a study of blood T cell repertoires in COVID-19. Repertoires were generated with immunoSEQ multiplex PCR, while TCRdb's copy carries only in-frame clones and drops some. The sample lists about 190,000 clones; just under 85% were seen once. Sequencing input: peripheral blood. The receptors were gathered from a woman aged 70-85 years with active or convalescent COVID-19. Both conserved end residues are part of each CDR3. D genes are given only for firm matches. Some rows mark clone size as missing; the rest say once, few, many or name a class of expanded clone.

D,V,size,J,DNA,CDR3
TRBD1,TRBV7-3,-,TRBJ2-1,TGTGCCAGCAGCTTAAGCCAGGGGGCAGGCAATGAGCAGTTCTTC,CASSLSQGAGNEQFF
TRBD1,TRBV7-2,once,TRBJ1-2,TGTGCCAGCAGCGCGATGGGGACAGGGGAAGCGGGCTACACCTTC,CASSAMGTGEAGYTF
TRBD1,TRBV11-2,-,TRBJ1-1,TGTGCCAGCAGCTTTGAGGGGGCCCCTTTGAACACTGAAGCTTTCTTT,CASSFEGAPLNTEAFF
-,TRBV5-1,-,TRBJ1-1,TGCGCCAGCAGCTTGTGGGGAGACGTGAACACTGAAGCTTTCTTT,CASSLWGDVNTEAFF
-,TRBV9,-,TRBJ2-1,TGTGCCAGCAGCCCCGGGACTCAACACAATGAGCAGTTCTTC,CASSPGTQHNEQFF
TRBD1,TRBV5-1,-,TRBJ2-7,TGCGCCAGCAGGAAAACCGGGACAGAAATCTACGAGCAGTACTTC,CASRKTGTEIYEQYF
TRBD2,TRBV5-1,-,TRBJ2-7,TGCGCCAGCAGCTTGGCCCCGGGAGGGGAGGGCGAGCAGTACTTC,CASSLAPGGEGEQYF
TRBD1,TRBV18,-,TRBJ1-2,TGTGCCAGCTCATCGACGCCGACAGGGATTAACTATGGCTACACCTTC,CASSSTPTGINYGYTF
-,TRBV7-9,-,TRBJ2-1,TGTGCCAGCAGCTTGGGGGCCCCGTCGACAGTTTGGAGCAATGAGCAGTTCTTC,CASSLGAPSTVWSNEQFF
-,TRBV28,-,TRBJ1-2,TGTGCCAGCAGAACTGATCGAAGAAGTGGCTACACCTTC,CASRTDRRSGYTF
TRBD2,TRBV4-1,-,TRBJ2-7,TGCGCCAGCAGCCAAGGCCTTAGCGGGAGGGCCGGCGACGAGCAGTACTTC,CASSQGLSGRAGDEQYF
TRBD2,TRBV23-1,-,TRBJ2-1,TGCGCCAGCAAACTAGCGGGAGGGCCGAGCTCCTACAATGAGCAGTTCTTC,CASKLAGGPSSYNEQFF
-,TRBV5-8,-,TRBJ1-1,TGTGCCAGCACCCCGAGTTGGGTTATGGGGCCGAACACTGAAGCTTTCTTT,CASTPSWVMGPNTEAFF
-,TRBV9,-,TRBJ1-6,TGTGCCAGCAGCGTAGGTAACAGGCAAAATTCACCCCTCCACTTT,CASSVGNRQNSPLHF
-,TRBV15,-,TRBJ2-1,TGTGCCACCAGCAGAGACCTTCTCGGACAGTCGTTATACAATGAGCAGTTCTTC,CATSRDLLGQSLYNEQFF
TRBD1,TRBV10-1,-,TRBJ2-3,TGCGCCAGCAGTTTCAGACAGGGGGCTACAGATACGCAGTATTTT,CASSFRQGATDTQYF
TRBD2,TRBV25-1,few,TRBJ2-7,TGTGCCAGCAGTGAATCCTGGACTAGCGGATACTACGAGCAGTACTTC,CASSESWTSGYYEQYF
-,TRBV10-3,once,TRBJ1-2,TGTGCCATCAGTGAAGGACAGATGGTAGGCTACACCTTC,CAISEGQMVGYTF
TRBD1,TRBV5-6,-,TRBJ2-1,TGTGCCAGCAGCTTGGACCGTGGGACAGGGCCTAGTGAGCAGTTCTTC,CASSLDRGTGPSEQFF
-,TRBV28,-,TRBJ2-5,TGTGCCAGCAGTCCTCTTCCCGAGGGAGTACGAGAGACCCAGTACTTC,CASSPLPEGVRETQYF
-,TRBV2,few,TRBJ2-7,TGTGCCAGCAGTCGAGACAGCTACGAGCAGTACTTC,CASSRDSYEQYF
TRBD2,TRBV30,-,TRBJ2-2,TGTGCCCGGAGATTGGGACTAGCGGGATCCGGGGAGCTGTTTTTT,CARRLGLAGSGELFF
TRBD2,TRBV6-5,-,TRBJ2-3,TGTGCCAGCAGGGGGGGAGGGCCGAGTGGAGATACGCAGTATTTT,CASRGGGPSGDTQYF
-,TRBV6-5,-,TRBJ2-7,TGTGCCAGCAGTCCATACGGGACAACTAGGGAGCAGTACTTC,CASSPYGTTREQYF
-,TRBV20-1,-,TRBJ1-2,TGCAGTGCTAGTGATTTCAGGGGAAACTATGGCTACACCTTC,CSASDFRGNYGYTF
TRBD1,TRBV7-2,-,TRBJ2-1,TGTGCCAGCAGCTTCGGACAGGGGGCGTACAATGAGCAGTTCTTC,CASSFGQGAYNEQFF
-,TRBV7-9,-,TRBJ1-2,TGTGCCAGCTCCAACACGGAGAACTATGGCTACACCTTC,CASSNTENYGYTF
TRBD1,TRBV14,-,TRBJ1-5,TGTGCCAGCAGCCAAGGGGGGACAGGGTATCAGCCCCAGCATTTT,CASSQGGTGYQPQHF
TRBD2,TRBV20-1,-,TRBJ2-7,TGCAGTGCTAGTGCGGGGGGTGGGCAGCAGTACTTC,CSASAGGGQQYF
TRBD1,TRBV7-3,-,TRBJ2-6,TGTGCCAGCAGCCGGGACAGGGTTGGGGCCAACGTCCTGACTTTC,CASSRDRVGANVLTF
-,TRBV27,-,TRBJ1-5,TGTGCCAGCAGTTTACGCAGGGATCAGCCCCAGCATTTT,CASSLRRDQPQHF
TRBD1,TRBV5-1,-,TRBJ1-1,TGCGCCAGTACGCAGGGGGCTAGCACTGAAGCTTTCTTT,CASTQGASTEAFF
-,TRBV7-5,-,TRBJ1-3,TGTGTCAGAAGCTTAATCCTAAACTCAGGGTTGGGGGGAAACACCATATATTTT,CVRSLILNSGLGGNTIYF
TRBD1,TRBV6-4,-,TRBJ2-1,TGTGCCAGCAGAGCCGGGACAGGGGGCGGGTATGAGCAGTTCTTC,CASRAGTGGGYEQFF
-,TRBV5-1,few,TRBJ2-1,TGCGCCAGCAGCCTCTTGGACAAGTACAATGAGCAGTTCTTC,CASSLLDKYNEQFF
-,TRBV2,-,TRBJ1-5,TGTGCCAGCAGTGAAAGACAGACGAGCAATCAGCCCCAGCATTTT,CASSERQTSNQPQHF
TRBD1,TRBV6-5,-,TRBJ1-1,TGTGCCAGCAGACGGACAGGGACTGAAGCTTTCTTT,CASRRTGTEAFF
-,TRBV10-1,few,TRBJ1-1,TGCGCCAGCAAACCATTAGGCCGGCGGGACACTGAAGCTTTCTTT,CASKPLGRRDTEAFF
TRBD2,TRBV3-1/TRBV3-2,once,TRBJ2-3,TGTGCCAGCAGCCCTGTAGCGGGAGCCTACACAGATACGCAGTATTTT,CASSPVAGAYTDTQYF
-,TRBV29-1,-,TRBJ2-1,TGCAGCGTTGAAAGACAGCACAATGAGCAGTTCTTC,CSVERQHNEQFF
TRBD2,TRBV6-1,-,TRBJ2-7,TGTGCCAGCAGTGATGGGACTAGCCGCTCCTACGAGCAGTACTTC,CASSDGTSRSYEQYF
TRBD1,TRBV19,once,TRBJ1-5,TGTGCCAGTAGTACCTTCAGACAGGGGGGGCAGCCCCAGCATTTT,CASSTFRQGGQPQHF
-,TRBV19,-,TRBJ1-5,TGTGCCAGTAGTAAGGACAGTCTGATTAGCAATCAGCCCCAGCATTTT,CASSKDSLISNQPQHF
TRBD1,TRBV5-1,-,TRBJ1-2,TGCGCCAGCAGCTTGGGTGTGAGGACAGGGGTTGGCTACACCTTC,CASSLGVRTGVGYTF
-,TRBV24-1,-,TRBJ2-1,TGTGCCACCAGTAGCGGGTACTCCTACAATGAGCAGTTCTTC,CATSSGYSYNEQFF
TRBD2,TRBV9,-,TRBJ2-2,TGTGCCAGCAGCGTTCAAGCGGGACGATCCGGGGAGCTGTTTTTT,CASSVQAGRSGELFF
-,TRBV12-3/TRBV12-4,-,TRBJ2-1,TGTGCCAGCAGTTTGAGGGCGAACAATGAGCAGTTCTTC,CASSLRANNEQFF
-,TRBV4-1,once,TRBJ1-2,TGCGCCAGCAGCCAAGGAGGGCCCGGGAGGCTACGTAACTATGGCTACACCTTC,CASSQGGPGRLRNYGYTF
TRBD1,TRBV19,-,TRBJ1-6,TGTGCCAGTAGTATAGGAGGACAGGGGATTTCACCCCTCCACTTT,CASSIGGQGISPLHF
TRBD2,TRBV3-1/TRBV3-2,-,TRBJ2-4,TGTGCCAGCAGTAGAACCGGGACTAGTCCTTACTTC,CASSRTGTSPYF
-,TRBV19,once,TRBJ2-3,TGTGCCAGTAGGGGGGCGACAGATACGCAGTATTTT,CASRGATDTQYF